The 5 T cell receptor beta chains below were found in one sample sequenced in a study of blood T cell repertoires in COVID-19. The assay was immunoSEQ multiplex PCR, and TCRdb's table has in-frame clones only and misses some. This sample has about 330,000 clones, with more than 70% found just once. Sequenced: PBMCs or T cells enriched from blood (not recorded which). These receptor sequences come from a woman aged 30 to 39 who had recovered from COVID-19.

The chain carries TRBV7-8 and TRBJ1-5; 7 bases are a match to TRBD1. Trimming cost V 7 bases and J 6 bases; bases outside gene matches: 12. The CDR3 totals 15 residues. Germline V gene data show CDR1 as SGHVS and CDR2 as FQNEAQ. CDR3 DNA: TGTGCCAGCACCCCCGTCAAGGGGGCGCGTCAGCCCCAGCATTTT. Its protein product is CASTPVKGARQPQHF.

The chain combines TRBV6-5 with TRBJ1-5; D remains ambiguous. The V end lost 6 bases, the J end lost 5 bases, and 11 bases lay between the germline ends. Looked up from germline, CDR1 is MNHEY and CDR2 is SVGAGI. The CDR3 is 13 residues long. CDR3 sequence: CASSLTSDQPQHF. In nucleotides, the CDR3 is TGTGCCAGCAGCCTCACCTCGGATCAGCCCCAGCATTTT.

V gene TRBV29-1 combines with J gene TRBJ1-1; TRBD1 agrees at 7 bases. Trimming took 4 bases from V and 1 from J; bases not matched to a gene: 9. Per the germline V gene, CDR1 is SQVTM and CDR2 is ANQGSEA. This CDR3 region has 15 residues. This CDR3 is CSVGPQQGRNTEAFF. DNA of the CDR3: TGCAGCGTTGGGCCACAACAGGGGCGGAACACTGAAGCTTTCTTT.

The J gene is TRBJ2-7, the V gene TRBV12-3 or TRBV12-4; D is perhaps TRBD1 (6 bases). The CDR3 consists of 11 residues. The V gene lost 6 bases and the J gene lost 7 bases, with 10 bases spanning the gap. In nucleotides, the CDR3 is TGTGCCAGCAGAAACAGGGAGGAGCAGTACTTC. Protein: CASRNREEQYF.

The chain carries TRBV12-3 or TRBV12-4 and TRBJ1-5; D unclear. V was clipped by 6 bases and J by 5 bases, with 11 bases between them. The CDR3 is 13 amino acids. The CDR3, as DNA: TGTGCCAGCAGCCGAGGGCAGTATCAGCCCCAGCATTTT. It yields the protein CASSRGQYQPQHF.